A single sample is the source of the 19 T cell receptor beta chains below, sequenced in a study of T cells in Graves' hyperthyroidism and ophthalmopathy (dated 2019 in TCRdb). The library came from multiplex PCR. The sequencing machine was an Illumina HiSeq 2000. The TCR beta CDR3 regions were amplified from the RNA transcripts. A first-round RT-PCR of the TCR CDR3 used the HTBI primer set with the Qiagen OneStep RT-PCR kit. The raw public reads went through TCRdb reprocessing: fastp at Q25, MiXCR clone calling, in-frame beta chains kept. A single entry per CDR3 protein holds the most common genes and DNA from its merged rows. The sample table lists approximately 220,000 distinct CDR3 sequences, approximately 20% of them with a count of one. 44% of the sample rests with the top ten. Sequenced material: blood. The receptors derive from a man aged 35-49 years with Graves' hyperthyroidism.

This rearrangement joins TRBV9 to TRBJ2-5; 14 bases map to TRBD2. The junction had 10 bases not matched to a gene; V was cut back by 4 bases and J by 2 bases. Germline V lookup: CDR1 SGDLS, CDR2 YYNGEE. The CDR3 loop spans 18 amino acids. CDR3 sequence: CASSPGTSGSLGQETQYF. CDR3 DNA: TGTGCCAGCAGCCCCGGGACTAGCGGGAGTCTTGGGCAAGAGACCCAGTACTTC.

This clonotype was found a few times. Here the CDR3 reads CASSYPRLAGVHEQFF. The CDR3 bases are TGTGCCAGCAGTTACCCGAGACTAGCGGGGGTCCATGAGCAGTTCTTC. V is TRBV6-6 and J is TRBJ2-1; 12 nucleotides agree with TRBD2. V trimming: 2 bases; J trimming: 8 bases; junction bases outside the gene matches: 7. The CDR3 loop spans 16 amino acids. Per germline, CDR1 MNHNY and CDR2 SVGAGI (reference sequence).

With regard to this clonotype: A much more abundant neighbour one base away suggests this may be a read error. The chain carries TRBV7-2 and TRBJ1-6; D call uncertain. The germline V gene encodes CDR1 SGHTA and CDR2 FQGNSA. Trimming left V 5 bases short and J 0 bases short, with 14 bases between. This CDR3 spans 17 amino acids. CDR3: CASSPRGSSSYNSPLHF. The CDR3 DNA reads TGTGCCAGCAGCCCCCGAGGGAGCAGCTCCTATAATTCACCCCTCCACTTT.

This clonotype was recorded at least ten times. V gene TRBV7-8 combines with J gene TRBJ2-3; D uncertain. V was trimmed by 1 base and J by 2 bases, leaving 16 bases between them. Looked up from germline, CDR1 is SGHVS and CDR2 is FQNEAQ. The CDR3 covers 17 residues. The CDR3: CASSLGSGATYTDTQYF. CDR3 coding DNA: TGTGCCAGCAGCTTAGGTTCGGGCGCAACCTACACAGATACGCAGTATTTT.

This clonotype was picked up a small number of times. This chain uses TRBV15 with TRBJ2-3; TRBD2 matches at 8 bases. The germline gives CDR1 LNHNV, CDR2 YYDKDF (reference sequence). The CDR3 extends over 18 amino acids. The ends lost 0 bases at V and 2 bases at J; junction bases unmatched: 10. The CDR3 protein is CATSREGGIAGPTDTQYF. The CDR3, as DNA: TGTGCCACCAGCAGAGAAGGTGGGATAGCGGGGCCCACAGATACGCAGTATTTT.

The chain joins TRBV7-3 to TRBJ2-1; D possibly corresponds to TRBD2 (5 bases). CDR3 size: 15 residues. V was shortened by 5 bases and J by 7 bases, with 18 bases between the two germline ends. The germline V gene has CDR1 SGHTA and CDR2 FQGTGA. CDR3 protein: CASSAYESGWNEQFF. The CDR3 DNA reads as TGTGCCAGCAGCGCTTATGAGTCGGGGTGGAATGAGCAGTTCTTC.

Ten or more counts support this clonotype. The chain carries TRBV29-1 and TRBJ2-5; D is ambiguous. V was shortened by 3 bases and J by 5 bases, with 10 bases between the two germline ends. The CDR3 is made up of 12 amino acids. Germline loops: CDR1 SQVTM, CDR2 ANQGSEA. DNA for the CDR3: TGCAGCGTTGATGAAGTGAGGGAGACCCAGTACTTC. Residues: CSVDEVRETQYF.

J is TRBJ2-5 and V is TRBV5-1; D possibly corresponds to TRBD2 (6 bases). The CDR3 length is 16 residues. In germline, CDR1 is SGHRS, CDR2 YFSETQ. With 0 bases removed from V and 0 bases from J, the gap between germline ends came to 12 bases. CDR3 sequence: CASSLDLRGNQETQYF. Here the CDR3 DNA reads TGCGCCAGCAGCTTGGATTTGCGGGGCAACCAAGAGACCCAGTACTTC.

The CDR3 region is CAISDGQGGTQYF. The CDR3 nucleotides are TGTGCCATCAGTGACGGACAGGGCGGTACGCAGTATTTT. This chain connects TRBV10-3 to TRBJ2-3; the match to TRBD1 covers 8 bases. The CDR3 spans 13 residues. The V and J ends lost 3 bases and 8 bases, in that order; junction bases with no gene match: 4. The germline gives CDR1 ENHRY, CDR2 SYGVKD.

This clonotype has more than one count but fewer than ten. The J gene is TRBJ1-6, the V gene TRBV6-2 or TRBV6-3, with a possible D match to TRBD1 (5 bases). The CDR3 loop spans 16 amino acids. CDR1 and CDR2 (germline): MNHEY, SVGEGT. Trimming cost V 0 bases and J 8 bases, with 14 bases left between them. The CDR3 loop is CASSYSRGGGYSPLHF. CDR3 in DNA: TGTGCCAGCAGTTACTCGAGAGGCGGGGGTTATTCACCCCTCCACTTT.

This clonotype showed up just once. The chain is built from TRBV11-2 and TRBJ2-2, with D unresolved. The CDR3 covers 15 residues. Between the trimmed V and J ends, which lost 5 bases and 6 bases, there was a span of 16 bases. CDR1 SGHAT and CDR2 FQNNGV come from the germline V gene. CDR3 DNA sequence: TGTGCCAGCAGCCCTGGGTCAGCCGGGCCCGGGGAGCTGTTTTTT. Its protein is CASSPGSAGPGELFF.

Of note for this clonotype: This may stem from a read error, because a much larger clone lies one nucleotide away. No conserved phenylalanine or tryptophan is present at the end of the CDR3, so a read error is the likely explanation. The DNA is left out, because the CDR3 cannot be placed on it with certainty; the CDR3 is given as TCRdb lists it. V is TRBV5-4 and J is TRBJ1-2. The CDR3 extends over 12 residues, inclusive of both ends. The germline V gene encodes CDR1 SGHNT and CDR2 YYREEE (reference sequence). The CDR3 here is CASSYTTYGYAL.

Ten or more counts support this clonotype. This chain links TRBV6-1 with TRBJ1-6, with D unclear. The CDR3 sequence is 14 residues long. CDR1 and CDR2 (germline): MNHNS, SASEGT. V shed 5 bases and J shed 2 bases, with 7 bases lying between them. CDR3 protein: CASSPGTYNSPLHF. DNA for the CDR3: TGTGCCAGCAGTCCCGGGACCTATAATTCACCCCTCCACTTT.

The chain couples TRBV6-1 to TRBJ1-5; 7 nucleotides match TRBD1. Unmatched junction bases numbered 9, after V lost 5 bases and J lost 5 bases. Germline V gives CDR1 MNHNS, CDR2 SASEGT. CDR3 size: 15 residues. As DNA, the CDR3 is TGTGCCAGCAGTTTATGGACAGGTCCCGATCAGCCCCAGCATTTT. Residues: CASSLWTGPDQPQHF.

CDR3 in amino acids: CSASTPNTGELFF. CDR3 DNA sequence: TGCAGTGCTAGTACACCGAACACCGGGGAGCTGTTTTTT. V usage is TRBV20-1 and J usage is TRBJ2-2; D ambiguous. The V end was cut by 3 bases, the J end by 0 bases, with 5 bases between. Germline lookup yields CDR1 DFQATT and CDR2 SNEGSKA (reference sequence). The CDR3 covers 13 residues.

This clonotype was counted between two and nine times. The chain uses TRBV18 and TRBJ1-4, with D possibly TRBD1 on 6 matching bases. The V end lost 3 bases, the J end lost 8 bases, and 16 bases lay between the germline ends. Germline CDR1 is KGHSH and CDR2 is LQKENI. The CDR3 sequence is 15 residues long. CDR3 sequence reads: CASSPVLQGGEKLFF. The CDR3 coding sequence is TGTGCCAGCTCACCGGTTTTACAGGGCGGGGAAAAACTGTTTTTT. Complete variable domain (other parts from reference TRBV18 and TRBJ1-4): NAGVMQNPRHLVRRRGQEARLRCSPMKGHSHVYWYRQLPEEGLKFMVYLQKENIIDESGMPKERFSAEFPKEGPSILRIQQVVRGDSAAYFCASSPVLQGGEKLFFGSGTQLSVL.

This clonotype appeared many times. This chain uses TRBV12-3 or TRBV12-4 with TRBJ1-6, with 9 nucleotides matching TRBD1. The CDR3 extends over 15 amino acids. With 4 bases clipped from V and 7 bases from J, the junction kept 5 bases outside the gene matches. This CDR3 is CASSYLGQGNSPLHF. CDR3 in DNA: TGTGCCAGCAGTTACCTAGGACAGGGGAATTCACCCCTCCACTTT.

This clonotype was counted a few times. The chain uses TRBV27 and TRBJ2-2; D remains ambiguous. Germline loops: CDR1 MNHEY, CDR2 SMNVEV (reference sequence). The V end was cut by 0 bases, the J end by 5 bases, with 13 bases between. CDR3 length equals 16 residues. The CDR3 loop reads CASSLSPAVETGELFF. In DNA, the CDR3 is TGTGCCAGCAGTTTATCCCCGGCCGTCGAAACCGGGGAGCTGTTTTTT.

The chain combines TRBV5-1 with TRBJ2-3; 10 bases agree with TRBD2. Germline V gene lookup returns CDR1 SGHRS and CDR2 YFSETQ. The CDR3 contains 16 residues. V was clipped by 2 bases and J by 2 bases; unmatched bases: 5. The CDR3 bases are TGCGCCAGCAGCTTCCGGACTAGCGGATTCACAGATACGCAGTATTTT. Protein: CASSFRTSGFTDTQYF.